The clone carrying this TCR beta chain has just a few counts. The antigen is not known. The data belong to a study of T cells after yellow fever vaccination. TCRdb itself ran the 5' RACE reads through MiXCR, one entry per CDR3 protein. The profile shows about 73,000 distinct CDR3 sequences, around 7.3% of them singletons. With 3 bases removed from V and 5 bases from J, the gap between germline ends came to 17 bases. Per the germline V gene, CDR1 is SEHNR and CDR2 is FQNEAQ (reference sequence). The CDR3 is 15 amino acids. General study findings and limits: Booster samples showed a return of most primary-vaccination clones (under 97% CD4, about 88% CD8). Clonotypes appearing in both CD4 and CD8 compartments existed, and their share was small. Abundant clonotypes from the bulk population could have been carried over as contaminants into FACS-sorted repertoires.

The chain combines TRBV7-9 with TRBJ2-7, with D maybe TRBD2 (6 bases). This receptor was taken from a man aged 25-45 years who received the YFV17D yellow fever vaccine. The sample consisted of CD8+ T cells sorted from PBMCs, taken on the day of the yellow fever booster vaccination. The CDR3 loop reads CASSFPGRNANEQYF. CDR3 coding DNA: TGTGCCAGCAGCTTTCCGGGGAGGAACGCGAACGAGCAGTACTTC.